This TCR beta chain comes out of a study of blood T cells in healthy people across ages. V lost 5 bases and J 8 bases, leaving 9 bases between the germline ends. CDR3 length: 10 amino acids. CDR1 DFQATT and CDR2 SNEGSKA come from the germline V gene (reference sequence). A second PCR, run for roughly 7 to 11 cycles, used a sample-barcoded 5' primer plus a J-beta primer mix. TCRdb recomputed calls from the 5' RACE reads with MiXCR, one row per CDR3 protein. The sample records some 290,000 distinct CDR3 sequences, roughly 26% being singletons. V and J are TRBV20-1 and TRBJ1-2; D is unclear. The origin of this receptor is a woman between 65 and 79 years old in good health. The specimen sequenced was blood. CDR3 region: CSAPNVGYTF. In nucleotides, the CDR3 is TGCAGTGCTCCTAACGTGGGCTACACCTTC.